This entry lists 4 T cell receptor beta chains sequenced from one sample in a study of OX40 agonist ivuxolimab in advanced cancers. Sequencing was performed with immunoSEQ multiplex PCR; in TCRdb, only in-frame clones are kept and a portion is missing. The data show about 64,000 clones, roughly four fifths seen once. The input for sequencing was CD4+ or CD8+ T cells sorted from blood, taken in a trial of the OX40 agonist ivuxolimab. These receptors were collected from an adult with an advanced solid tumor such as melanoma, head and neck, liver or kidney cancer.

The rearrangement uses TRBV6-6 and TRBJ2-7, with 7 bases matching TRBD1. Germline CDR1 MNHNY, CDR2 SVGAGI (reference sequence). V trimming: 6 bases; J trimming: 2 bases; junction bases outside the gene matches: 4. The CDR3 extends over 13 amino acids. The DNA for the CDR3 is TGTGCCAGCAGGCGACAGGGCCCCTACGAGCAGTACTTC. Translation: CASRRQGPYEQYF.

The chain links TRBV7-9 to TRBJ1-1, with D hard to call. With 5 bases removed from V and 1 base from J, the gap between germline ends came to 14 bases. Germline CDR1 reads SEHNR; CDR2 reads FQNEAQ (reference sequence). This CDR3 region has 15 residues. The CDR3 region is CASSTNLGRNTEAFF. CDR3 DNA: TGTGCCAGCAGCACCAACCTCGGGAGGAACACTGAAGCTTTCTTT.

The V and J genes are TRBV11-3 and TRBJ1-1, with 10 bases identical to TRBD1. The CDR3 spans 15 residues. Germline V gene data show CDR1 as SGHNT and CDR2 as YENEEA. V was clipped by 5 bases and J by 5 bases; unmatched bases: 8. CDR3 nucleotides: TGTGCCAGCAGCCAGACAGGGGGCTTGGTAACTGAAGCTTTCTTT. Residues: CASSQTGGLVTEAFF.

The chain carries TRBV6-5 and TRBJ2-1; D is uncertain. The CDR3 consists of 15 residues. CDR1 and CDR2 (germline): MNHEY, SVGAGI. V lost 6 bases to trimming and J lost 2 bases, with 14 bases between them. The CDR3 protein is CASRSPLKTYNEQFF. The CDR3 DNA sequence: TGTGCCAGCAGGAGCCCCTTGAAGACCTACAATGAGCAGTTCTTC.